Shown below are 8 T cell receptor beta chains from a single sample sequenced in a study of T cells in women clearing cervical HPV infection. The assay was immunoSEQ multiplex PCR, and TCRdb's table has in-frame clones only and misses some. The table counts about 30,000 clones; more than 4% lies in the top ten. The sequenced sample consisted of blood buffy coat. Receptors originate from a woman between 18 and 70 years old with a cervical HPV16 infection that either progressed to CIN3+ or cleared (not recorded which).

Turning to this clone: The read terminates 3 residues before the CDR3 end, so the remaining end is supplied by the germline J gene. V gene TRBV12-3 or TRBV12-4 combines with J gene TRBJ2-7, with 9 positions matching TRBD1. J was trimmed by 5 bases and V by 6 bases; bases with no gene match: 8. The length of the CDR3 is 14 residues. CDR3 in amino acids: CASSARTGVNEQYF. CDR3 DNA (partial): TGTGCCAGCAGCGCCCGGACAGGGGTCAACGAG.

To note about this clone: From the germline J gene comes the end of the CDR3, since the read stops 3 residues before it. This sequence joins TRBV18 and TRBJ1-4, with TRBD1 matching 7 bases. Germline-derived CDR1 and CDR2 are KGHSH and LQKENI. The CDR3 length is 16 residues. After removal of 4 bases from V and 0 bases from J, the junction contained 5 bases not matched to a gene. The part of the CDR3 DNA that was read is TGTGCCAGCTCACTGCGACAGGGAGCAACTAATGAAAAA. It encodes CASSLRQGATNEK. The whole CDR3 region reads CASSLRQGATNEKLFF.

A word on this clone: The read halts 3 residues ahead of the CDR3 end, with the missing end drawn from the germline J gene. The chain combines TRBV5-6 with TRBJ1-6; TRBD1 aligns across 9 bases. From germline, CDR1 is SGHDT and CDR2 YYEEEE. The CDR3 is 15 residues long. V gave up 3 bases and J gave up 10 bases; unmatched junction bases: 8. The CDR3 loop reads CASSSLPGQGSPLHF. CDR3 DNA (partial): TGTGCCAGCAGCTCATTACCGGGACAGGGATCACCC.

This clone is identified as medium-sized from frequency. The CDR3 is cut off 3 residues early in the read; its end comes from the germline J gene. The J gene is TRBJ1-2, the V gene TRBV7-6, with 7 bases matching TRBD1. V shed 0 bases, J shed 6 bases, and the junction held 4 bases outside the gene matches. CDR1 SGHVS and CDR2 FNYEAQ come from the germline V gene. This CDR3 is built from 14 residues. CDR3 DNA (partial): TGTGCCAGCAGCTTAGCGTCTCAGGGGGATGGC. Its protein product is CASSLASQGDG. The complete CDR3 reads CASSLASQGDGYTF. The full variable domain, its missing parts supplied by reference TRBV7-6 and TRBJ1-2, is GAGVSQSPRYKVTKRGQDVALRCDPISGHVSLYWYRQALGQGPEFLTYFNYEAQQDKSGLPNDRFSAERPEGSISTLTIQRTEQRDSAMYRCASSLASQGDGYTFGSGTRLTVV.

To note about this clone: The junction shows a germline mismatch at one end, possibly a read error. Read data end 3 residues before the CDR3 end; the end is taken from the germline J gene. The V and J genes are TRBV18 and TRBJ2-7, with D unclear. CDR1 and CDR2 from the germline V gene are KGHSH and LQKENI. The CDR3 totals 13 residues. The DNA read from the CDR3 is TGTGCCAGCTCTCCACCGGGCCATTACGAG. The encoded protein is CASSPPGHYE. The full CDR3 protein is CASSPPGHYEQYF. Full variable domain (rest looked up from reference TRBV18 and TRBJ2-7): NAGVMQNPRHLVRRRGQEARLRCSPMKGHSHVYWYRQLPEEGLKFMVYLQKENIIDESGMPKERFSAEFPKEGPSILRIQQVVRGDSAAYFCASSPPGHYEQYFGPGTRLTVT.

Turning to this clone: The DNA ends 3 residues before the CDR3 does, and the rest of the CDR3 is filled in from the germline J gene. This chain connects TRBV5-6 to TRBJ2-3; TRBD2 is a possible D gene (6 bases). V was shortened by 3 bases and J by 5 bases, with 16 bases between the two germline ends. The germline gives CDR1 SGHDT, CDR2 YYEEEE. The CDR3 is made up of 15 amino acids. The CDR3 reads CASSSGVAERDTQYF. The DNA read from the CDR3 is TGTGCCAGCAGCTCGGGAGTAGCGGAAAGAGATACG.

A remark on this clone: Read sequence stops 3 residues before the CDR3 end, and the germline J gene provides the missing end. The chain uses TRBV19 and TRBJ1-1; a possible D gene is TRBD1 (6 bases). The germline CDR1 and CDR2 sequences are LNHDA and SQIVND (reference sequence). Trimming removed 7 bases from V and 2 bases from J, with 17 bases in between. CDR3 length: 15 amino acids. The part of the CDR3 DNA that was read is TGTGCCAGTACCATGGGGGCAGGAGGTAACACTGAA. This gives the protein CASTMGAGGNTE. The CDR3 reads in full as CASTMGAGGNTEAFF.

A note on this clone: The CDR3 end falls 3 residues outside the read, so it is completed with the germline J gene. The V gene is TRBV10-1, the J gene TRBJ2-7; a possible D gene is TRBD2 (6 bases). V dropped 0 bases and J dropped 6 bases, with 12 bases sitting between them. Germline assignment: CDR1 WNHNN and CDR2 SYGVQD (reference sequence). The CDR3 extends over 14 amino acids. The chain's CDR3 is CASSESGLPVEQYF. The DNA read from the CDR3 is TGCGCCAGCAGTGAGTCGGGACTCCCCGTCGAG.